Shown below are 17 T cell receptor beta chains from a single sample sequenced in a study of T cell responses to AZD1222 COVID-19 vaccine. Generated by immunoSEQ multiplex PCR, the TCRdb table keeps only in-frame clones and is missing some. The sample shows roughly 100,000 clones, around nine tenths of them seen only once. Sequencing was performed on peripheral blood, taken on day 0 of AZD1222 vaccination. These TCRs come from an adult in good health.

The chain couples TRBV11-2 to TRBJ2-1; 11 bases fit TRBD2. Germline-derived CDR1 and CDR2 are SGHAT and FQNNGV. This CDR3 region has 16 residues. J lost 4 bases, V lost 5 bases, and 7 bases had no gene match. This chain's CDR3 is CASSRTSGSLYNEQFF. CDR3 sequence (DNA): TGTGCCAGCAGCCGAACTAGCGGGAGTTTGTACAATGAGCAGTTCTTC.

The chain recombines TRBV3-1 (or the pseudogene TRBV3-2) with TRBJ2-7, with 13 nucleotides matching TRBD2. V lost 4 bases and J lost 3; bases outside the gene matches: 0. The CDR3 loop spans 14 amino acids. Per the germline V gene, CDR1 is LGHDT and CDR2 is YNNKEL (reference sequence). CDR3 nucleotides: TGTGCCAGCAGCCGGACTAGCGGGGGCTACGAGCAGTACTTC. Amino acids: CASSRTSGGYEQYF.

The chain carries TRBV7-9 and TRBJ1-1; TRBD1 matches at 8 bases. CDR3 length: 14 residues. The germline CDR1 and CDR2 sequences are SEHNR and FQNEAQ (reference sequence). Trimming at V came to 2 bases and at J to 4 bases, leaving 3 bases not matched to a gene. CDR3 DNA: TGTGCCAGCAGCTTATGGACAGGGCCCACTGAAGCTTTCTTT. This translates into CASSLWTGPTEAFF.

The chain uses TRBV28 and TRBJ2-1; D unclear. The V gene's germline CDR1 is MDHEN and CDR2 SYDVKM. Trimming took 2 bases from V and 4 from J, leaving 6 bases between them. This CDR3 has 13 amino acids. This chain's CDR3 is CASSLALYNEQFF. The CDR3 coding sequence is TGTGCCAGCAGTTTAGCGCTTTACAATGAGCAGTTCTTC.

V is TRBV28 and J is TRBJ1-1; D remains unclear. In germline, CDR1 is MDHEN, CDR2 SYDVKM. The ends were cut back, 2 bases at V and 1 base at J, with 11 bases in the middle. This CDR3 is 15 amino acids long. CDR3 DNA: TGTGCCAGCAGTTTAGTAAGACGCAGGAACACTGAAGCTTTCTTT. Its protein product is CASSLVRRRNTEAFF.

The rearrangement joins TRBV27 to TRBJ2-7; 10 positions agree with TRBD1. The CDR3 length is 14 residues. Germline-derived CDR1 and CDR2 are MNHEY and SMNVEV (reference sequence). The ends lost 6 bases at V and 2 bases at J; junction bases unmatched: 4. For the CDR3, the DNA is TGTGCCAGCAGCCTCGGGACAGGGGCCTACGAGCAGTACTTC. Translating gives CASSLGTGAYEQYF.

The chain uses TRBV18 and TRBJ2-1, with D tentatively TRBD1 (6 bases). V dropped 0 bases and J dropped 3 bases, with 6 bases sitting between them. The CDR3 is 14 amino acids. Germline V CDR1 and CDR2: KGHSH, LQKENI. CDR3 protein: CASSPPDSYNEQFF. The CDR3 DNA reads TGTGCCAGCTCACCACCGGACAGCTACAATGAGCAGTTCTTC.

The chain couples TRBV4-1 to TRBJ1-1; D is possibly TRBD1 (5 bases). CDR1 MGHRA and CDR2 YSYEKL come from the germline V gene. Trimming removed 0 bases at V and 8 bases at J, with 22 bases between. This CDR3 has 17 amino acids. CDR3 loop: CASSQDALSGGRAEAFF. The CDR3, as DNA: TGCGCCAGCAGCCAAGACGCCCTCTCGGGGGGGAGGGCCGAAGCTTTCTTT.

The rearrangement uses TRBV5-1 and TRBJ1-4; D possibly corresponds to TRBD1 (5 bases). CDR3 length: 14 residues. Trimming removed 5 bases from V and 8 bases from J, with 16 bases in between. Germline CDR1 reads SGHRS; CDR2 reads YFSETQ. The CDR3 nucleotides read TGCGCCAGCAGGATCCTAGGGGAAACGGAAAAACTGTTTTTT. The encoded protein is CASRILGETEKLFF.

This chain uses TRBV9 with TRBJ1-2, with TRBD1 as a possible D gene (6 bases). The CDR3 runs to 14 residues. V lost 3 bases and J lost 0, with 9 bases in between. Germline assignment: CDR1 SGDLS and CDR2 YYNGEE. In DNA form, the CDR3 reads TGTGCCAGCAGCGGGGGGGCTGCTAACTATGGCTACACCTTC. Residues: CASSGGAANYGYTF. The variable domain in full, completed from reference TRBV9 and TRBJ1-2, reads DSGVTQTPKHLITATGQRVTLRCSPRSGDLSVYWYQQSLDQGLQFLIQYYNGEERAKGNILERFSAQQFPDLHSELNLSSLELGDSALYFCASSGGAANYGYTFGSGTRLTVV.

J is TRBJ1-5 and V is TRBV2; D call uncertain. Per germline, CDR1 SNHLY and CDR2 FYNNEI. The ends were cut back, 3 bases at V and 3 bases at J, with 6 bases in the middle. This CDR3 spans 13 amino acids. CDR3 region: CASSEALNQPQHF. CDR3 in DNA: TGTGCCAGCAGTGAGGCTCTCAATCAGCCCCAGCATTTT.

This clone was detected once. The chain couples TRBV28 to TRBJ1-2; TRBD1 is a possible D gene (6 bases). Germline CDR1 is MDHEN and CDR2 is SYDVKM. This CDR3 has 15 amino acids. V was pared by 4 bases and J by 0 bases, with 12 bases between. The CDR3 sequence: CASSSPGHPNYGYTF. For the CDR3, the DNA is TGTGCCAGCAGTTCCCCGGGACATCCTAACTATGGCTACACCTTC.

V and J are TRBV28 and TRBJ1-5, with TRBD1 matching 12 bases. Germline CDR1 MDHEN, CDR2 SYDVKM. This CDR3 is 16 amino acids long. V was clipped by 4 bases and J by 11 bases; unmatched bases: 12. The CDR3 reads CASSSGRGQGARTQHF. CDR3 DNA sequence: TGTGCCAGCAGTTCCGGGAGGGGACAGGGGGCCCGGACCCAGCATTTT.

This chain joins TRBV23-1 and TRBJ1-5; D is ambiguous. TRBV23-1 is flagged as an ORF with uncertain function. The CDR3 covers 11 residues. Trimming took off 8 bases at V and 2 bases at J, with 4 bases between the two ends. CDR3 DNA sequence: TGCGCCAGCGACCGCAATCAGCCCCAGCATTTT. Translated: CASDRNQPQHF.

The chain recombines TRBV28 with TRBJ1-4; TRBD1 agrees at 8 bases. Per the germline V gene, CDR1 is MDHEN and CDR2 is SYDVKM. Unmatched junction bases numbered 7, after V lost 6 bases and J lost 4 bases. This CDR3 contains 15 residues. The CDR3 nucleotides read TGTGCCAGCAGGGCGCAGGGGGCAAATAATGAAAAACTGTTTTTT. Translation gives CASRAQGANNEKLFF.

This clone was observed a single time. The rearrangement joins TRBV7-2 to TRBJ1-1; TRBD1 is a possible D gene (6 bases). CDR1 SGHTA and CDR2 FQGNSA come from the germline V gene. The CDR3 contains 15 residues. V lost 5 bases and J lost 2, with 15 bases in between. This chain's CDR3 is CASSDKTGRNTEAFF. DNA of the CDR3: TGTGCCAGCAGCGATAAGACAGGAAGAAACACTGAAGCTTTCTTT. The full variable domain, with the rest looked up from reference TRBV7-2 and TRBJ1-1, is GAGVSQSPSNKVTEKGKDVELRCDPISGHTALYWYRQSLGQGLEFLIYFQGNSAPDKSGLPSDRFSAERTGGSVSTLTIQRTQQEDSAVYLCASSDKTGRNTEAFFGQGTRLTVV.

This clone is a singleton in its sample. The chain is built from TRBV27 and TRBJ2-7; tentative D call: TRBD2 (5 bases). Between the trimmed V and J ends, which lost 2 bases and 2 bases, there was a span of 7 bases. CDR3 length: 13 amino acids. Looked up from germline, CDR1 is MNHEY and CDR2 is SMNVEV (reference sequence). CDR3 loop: CASSLRETYEQYF. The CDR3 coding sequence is TGTGCCAGCAGTTTAAGGGAGACCTACGAGCAGTACTTC.